Listed below are T cell receptor beta chains from one sample, sequenced in a study of T cell responses to AZD1222 COVID-19 vaccine. Some clones are missing from TCRdb's copy, which holds only in-frame ones; the method was immunoSEQ multiplex PCR. The sample consists of about 140,000 clones, about 90% of them appearing once. The source was peripheral blood, collected on day 0 of AZD1222 vaccination. The source of these receptors is an adult in good health. Both conserved end residues are part of each CDR3. The D gene is left open where the match is weak. Clone size appears in some rows only: once, few, many, or a class for an expanded clone.

NA	TRBD2	TRBV9	TRBJ2-5	CASSELAGGSETQYF	TGTGCCAGCAGCGAACTAGCGGGAGGCTCAGAGACCCAGTACTTC
NA	TRBD2	TRBV4-1	TRBJ2-7	CASSHGSGVEQYF	TGCGCCAGCAGCCACGGAAGCGGGGTCGAGCAGTACTTC
NA	TRBD2	TRBV2	TRBJ2-7	CASSGLAGGTAYEQYF	TGTGCCAGCAGTGGACTAGCGGGAGGGACCGCCTACGAGCAGTACTTC
NA	NA	TRBV13	TRBJ1-2	CASSPLGDYGYTF	TGTGCCAGCAGCCCGCTGGGGGACTATGGCTACACCTTC
NA	NA	TRBV14	TRBJ2-1	CASSPGLPSVEQFF	TGTGCCAGCAGTCCGGGACTCCCATCGGTTGAGCAGTTCTTC
NA	NA	TRBV11-2	TRBJ1-5	CASSKGGLGNQPQHF	TGTGCCAGCAGCAAGGGGGGTCTAGGCAATCAGCCCCAGCATTTT
once	NA	TRBV12-3/TRBV12-4	TRBJ1-1	CASRSQVNTEAFF	TGTGCCAGCAGATCGCAGGTGAACACTGAAGCTTTCTTT
NA	NA	TRBV18	TRBJ2-3	CASSPIQGTDTQYF	TGTGCCAGCTCACCAATCCAGGGGACAGATACGCAGTATTTT
once	TRBD2	TRBV19	TRBJ2-7	CASSILSGGLPYF	TGTGCCAGTAGTATCCTTAGCGGGGGGCTGCCGTACTTC
once	NA	TRBV19	TRBJ2-5	CASSIVGEKETQYF	TGTGCCAGTAGTATAGTCGGAGAAAAAGAGACCCAGTACTTC
NA	NA	TRBV2	TRBJ1-5	CASSEQDRYNQPQHF	TGTGCCAGCAGTGAGCAGGACAGATACAATCAGCCCCAGCATTTT
NA	NA	TRBV30	TRBJ1-1	CASSQVGDTEAFF	TGTGCCTCGTCACAGGTGGGGGACACTGAAGCTTTCTTT
NA	NA	TRBV19	TRBJ1-1	CASSIGRLNTEAFF	TGTGCCAGTAGTATCGGACGGTTGAACACTGAAGCTTTCTTT
NA	TRBD1	TRBV7-2	TRBJ2-2	CASSLDRYTGELFF	TGTGCCAGCAGCCTGGACAGGTACACCGGGGAGCTGTTTTTT
NA	NA	TRBV5-1	TRBJ2-5	CASSSSWDSIEWTQYF	TGCGCCAGCAGCTCCAGCTGGGACTCGATTGAGTGGACCCAGTACTTC
once	NA	TRBV30	TRBJ1-6	CAWSVLAGNSPLHF	TGTGCCTGGAGTGTATTGGCGGGTAATTCACCCCTCCACTTT
NA	NA	TRBV7-2	TRBJ1-1	CASSLEGGTEAFF	TGTGCCAGCAGCTTAGAAGGGGGTACTGAAGCTTTCTTT
NA	NA	TRBV6-1	TRBJ1-1	CASSDQGWTEAFF	TGTGCCAGCAGTGATCAGGGGTGGACTGAAGCTTTCTTT
NA	NA	TRBV30	TRBJ2-3	CAWSGGLSTDTQYF	TGTGCCTGGAGTGGTGGACTGAGCACAGATACGCAGTATTTT
NA	TRBD1	TRBV7-9	TRBJ1-1	CASSLGWTHRGQKGTEAFF	TGTGCCAGCAGCTTAGGATGGACGCACAGGGGGCAAAAGGGCACTGAAGCTTTCTTT
NA	TRBD1	TRBV24-1	TRBJ1-1	CATSDSDRAGGDTEAFF	TGTGCCACCAGTGATTCCGACAGGGCGGGGGGGGACACTGAAGCTTTCTTT
NA	NA	TRBV21-1	TRBJ1-1	CASSKVAPRGGRERPPDMNTEAFF	TGTGCCAGCAGCAAAGTTGCCCCAAGGGGGGGCCGAGAGAGGCCGCCGGACATGAACACTGAAGCTTTCTTT
NA	NA	TRBV4-1	TRBJ1-1	CASSQGGGGDTEAFF	TGCGCCAGCAGCCAAGGTGGGGGCGGGGACACTGAAGCTTTCTTT
NA	NA	TRBV6-6	TRBJ1-5	CASSYGDRVGF	TGTGCCAGCAGTTACGGCGACAGAGTTGGTTTT